The 23 T cell receptor beta chains below come from one sample, sequenced in a study of blood T cell repertoires in COVID-19. Sequencing was performed with immunoSEQ multiplex PCR; in TCRdb, only in-frame clones are kept and a portion is missing. The sample has about 140,000 clones, 75% to 80% seen once. Sequencing was carried out using peripheral blood. The source of these receptors is a woman aged 50 to 60 with active or convalescent COVID-19.

The chain carries TRBV20-1 and TRBJ1-5; a possible D gene is TRBD1 (5 bases). Germline V lookup: CDR1 DFQATT, CDR2 SNEGSKA (reference sequence). Trimming took 3 bases from V and 2 from J, leaving 20 bases between them. The CDR3 length is 17 residues. CDR3 protein: CSASNIVGGVGNQPQHF. DNA of the CDR3: TGCAGTGCTAGTAACATTGTGGGGGGAGTGGGCAATCAGCCCCAGCATTTT.

This clone came up a few times. The V and J genes are TRBV21-1 and TRBJ1-3. TRBV21-1 represents a pseudogene. CDR3 length equals 17 residues. The CDR3 coding sequence is TGTGCCAGCAGCGAGGAGCGGGCTTGCTCAACGGTGGACACCATATATTTT. Amino acid sequence: CASSEERACSTVDTIYF.

The J gene is TRBJ2-7, the V gene TRBV30, with TRBD2 identical over 8 bases. J was trimmed by 2 bases and V by 5 bases; bases with no gene match: 14. The CDR3 extends over 16 amino acids. The germline V gene has CDR1 GTSNPN and CDR2 SVGIG (reference sequence). CDR3 DNA: TGTGCCTGGGCCCCGAGGCGGGGGGTTGAGGCCTACGAGCAGTACTTC. As protein: CAWAPRRGVEAYEQYF.

The J gene is TRBJ1-3, the V gene TRBV2; 9 nucleotides align to TRBD1. With V trimmed by 8 bases and J by 8 bases, 13 bases remained unmatched. The CDR3 loop spans 15 amino acids. Looked up from germline, CDR1 is SNHLY and CDR2 is FYNNEI. CDR3 in amino acids: CASLKEQGARDTIYF. The CDR3 DNA reads as TGTGCCAGCCTAAAGGAACAGGGGGCTCGGGACACCATATATTTT.

This clone was seen just once. The chain is built from TRBV30 and TRBJ2-2, with TRBD2 matching over 8 bases. This CDR3 has 15 amino acids. The germline V gene encodes CDR1 GTSNPN and CDR2 SVGIG (reference sequence). The V gene end was trimmed by 4 bases and the J gene end by 4 bases; junction bases not matched to a gene: 8. The CDR3 nucleotides are TGTGCCTGGACAAGGAGCGGGGGCCCCACCGGGGAGCTGTTTTTT. Encoded protein: CAWTRSGGPTGELFF.

CDR3 protein: CASSIRSGGTDTQYF. For the CDR3, the DNA is TGTGCCAGTAGTATAAGAAGCGGGGGGACAGATACGCAGTATTTT. The chain links TRBV19 to TRBJ2-3, with 9 positions matching TRBD2. This CDR3 comprises 15 residues. J was trimmed by 3 bases and V by 2 bases; bases with no gene match: 3. Per the germline V gene, CDR1 is LNHDA and CDR2 is SQIVND (reference sequence).

The chain uses TRBV7-8 and TRBJ2-2; D unclear. Germline V gene data show CDR1 as SGHVS and CDR2 as FQNEAQ. The CDR3 is 13 residues long. Trimming stripped 6 bases from V and 5 bases from J, with 10 bases between. CDR3 sequence (DNA): TGTGCCAGCAGGTCGGTGTTGACCGGGGAGCTGTTTTTT. Its protein is CASRSVLTGELFF.

The chain carries TRBV7-9 and TRBJ1-2, with D possibly being TRBD1 (6 bases). With 5 bases removed from V and 6 bases from J, the gap between germline ends came to 13 bases. This CDR3 spans 13 amino acids. The germline V gene encodes CDR1 SEHNR and CDR2 FQNEAQ (reference sequence). CDR3 coding DNA: TGTGCCAGCAGCCCTATACAGGGCAATGGCTACACCTTC. The encoded protein is CASSPIQGNGYTF.

This clone is a singleton in its sample. This CDR3 is CASSPQRGSYNEQFF. As DNA, the CDR3 is TGTGCCAGCAGCCCCCAGCGGGGGAGCTACAATGAGCAGTTCTTC. The chain recombines TRBV7-3 with TRBJ2-1; TRBD2 matches at 8 bases. The CDR3 has 15 amino acids. CDR1 and CDR2 from the germline V gene are SGHTA and FQGTGA. V dropped 5 bases and J dropped 3; count of bases not matched to a gene: 6.

V is TRBV7-2 and J is TRBJ1-4, with D possibly being TRBD1 (5 bases). The length of the CDR3 is 14 residues. From germline, CDR1 is SGHTA and CDR2 FQGNSA. The germline V and J ends were trimmed by 5 bases and 5 bases, with 12 bases remaining between them. CDR3 amino acids: CASSHTGPNEKLFF. CDR3 coding DNA: TGTGCCAGCAGCCACACAGGCCCCAATGAAAAACTGTTTTTT.

This clone has more than one count but fewer than ten. The chain links TRBV2 to TRBJ2-3; D might be TRBD2 (5 bases). V was pared by 7 bases and J by 0 bases, with 8 bases between. The CDR3 runs to 13 residues. Germline V gene sequence: CDR1 SNHLY, CDR2 FYNNEI. The CDR3 DNA sequence: TGTGCCAGCAAGAGGGAAAGCACAGATACGCAGTATTTT. It is translated as CASKRESTDTQYF.

This clone was observed a handful of times. The V call is TRBV28, the J call TRBJ2-7, with a possible D match to TRBD2 (6 bases). The CDR3 covers 14 residues. The germline gives CDR1 MDHEN, CDR2 SYDVKM. V gave up 3 bases and J gave up 2 bases, with 11 bases separating them. The CDR3 reads CASSLGGAAYEQYF. CDR3 coding DNA: TGTGCCAGCAGTTTGGGCGGGGCCGCCTACGAGCAGTACTTC.

The chain joins TRBV5-1 to TRBJ1-5; no clear D gene. This CDR3 spans 15 amino acids. Trimming removed 0 bases at V and 1 base at J, with 8 bases between. The germline V gene encodes CDR1 SGHRS and CDR2 YFSETQ. The CDR3 here is CASSLGPESNQPQHF. CDR3 sequence (DNA): TGCGCCAGCAGCTTGGGACCGGAGAGCAATCAGCCCCAGCATTTT.

V usage is TRBV11-2 and J usage is TRBJ2-2; D unresolved. V was trimmed by 0 bases and J by 1 base, leaving 6 bases between them. CDR3 length: 15 amino acids. Per the germline V gene, CDR1 is SGHAT and CDR2 is FQNNGV. The CDR3 nucleotides read TGTGCCAGCAGCTTAGAGCGGATGAACACCGGGGAGCTGTTTTTT. Encoded protein: CASSLERMNTGELFF.

This sequence joins TRBV15 and TRBJ2-3; tentatively, D is TRBD2 (5 bases). The CDR3 has 15 residues. The germline V gene encodes CDR1 LNHNV and CDR2 YYDKDF (reference sequence). V was clipped by 0 bases and J by 1 base, with 8 bases between them. CDR3 nucleotides: TGTGCCACCAGCAGAGAAGCGCGGGGCACAGATACGCAGTATTTT. As protein: CATSREARGTDTQYF.

The chain links TRBV29-1 to TRBJ2-7; 14 bases align to TRBD2. The V gene's germline CDR1 is SQVTM and CDR2 ANQGSEA. CDR3 length equals 15 residues. The V and J ends lost 6 bases and 4 bases, in that order; junction bases with no gene match: 8. In nucleotides, the CDR3 is TGCAGCGTAAAGGGGACTAGCGGGAGTGAGTACGAGCAGTACTTC. It encodes CSVKGTSGSEYEQYF.

The V gene is TRBV5-8, the J gene TRBJ1-1, with D possibly TRBD1 on 6 matching bases. Trimming took off 5 bases at V and 0 bases at J, with 20 bases between the two ends. There are 17 residues in the CDR3. Germline values: CDR1 SGHTS, CDR2 YDEGEE. The CDR3 protein is CASRPVPGQTLNTEAFF. The CDR3 DNA reads as TGTGCCAGCAGACCCGTACCGGGACAAACGCTGAACACTGAAGCTTTCTTT.

The rearrangement links TRBV28 to TRBJ1-5; 8 bases fit TRBD1. Germline trimming cut 6 bases from V and 4 bases from J; bases unmatched to any gene: 23. From germline, CDR1 is MDHEN and CDR2 SYDVKM. This CDR3 spans 20 amino acids. CDR3: CASSLNRSNRGIGFNQPQHF. For the CDR3, the DNA is TGTGCCAGCAGCTTAAATCGGAGTAACAGGGGGATTGGGTTTAATCAGCCCCAGCATTTT.

The V call is TRBV9, the J call TRBJ2-6; no reliable D call. Germline V gene lookup returns CDR1 SGDLS and CDR2 YYNGEE. The CDR3 runs 17 residues. V lost 0 bases, J lost 0 bases, and 10 bases lay in between. In DNA, the CDR3 is TGTGCCAGCAGCGTAGAGAGGAAAACCTCTGGGGCCAACGTCCTGACTTTC. Its translation: CASSVERKTSGANVLTF.

CDR3 nucleotide sequence: TGTGCCAGCAGCTTTCTGGGGACAGGGGCCTACGAGCAGTACTTC. Its translation is CASSFLGTGAYEQYF. The rearrangement joins TRBV7-2 to TRBJ2-7, with 10 bases identical to TRBD1. Germline V gene sequence: CDR1 SGHTA, CDR2 FQGNSA. Trimming took 3 bases from V and 2 from J; bases not matched to a gene: 4. The CDR3 is 15 amino acids.

The chain is built from TRBV15 and TRBJ1-2; 8 nucleotides align to TRBD1. V gave up 1 base and J gave up 8 bases; unmatched junction bases: 12. Germline V lookup: CDR1 LNHNV, CDR2 YYDKDF (reference sequence). The CDR3 is 16 residues long. The CDR3 spells CATSRGRWEQGEGYTF. The CDR3 nucleotides are TGTGCCACCAGCAGAGGCCGTTGGGAACAGGGGGAAGGCTACACCTTC.

The V gene is TRBV11-1, the J gene TRBJ2-7, with a weak D call TRBD2 (6 bases). V was clipped by 5 bases and J by 7 bases, with 18 bases between them. Germline V CDR1 and CDR2: SGHAT, FQDESV (reference sequence). The CDR3 is 14 residues long. CDR3 sequence (DNA): TGTGCCAGCAGCCTAGACGCACGGGCGGGGGAGCAGTACTTC. It yields the protein CASSLDARAGEQYF.

The V call is TRBV28, the J call TRBJ1-5, with D maybe TRBD1 (5 bases). CDR3 length: 16 residues. Per the germline V gene, CDR1 is MDHEN and CDR2 is SYDVKM. Trimming removed 10 bases at V and 1 base at J, with 20 bases between. CDR3 sequence reads: CAIKTGLETSNQPQHF. CDR3 bases: TGTGCCATAAAAACGGGACTGGAGACAAGCAATCAGCCCCAGCATTTT.